This T cell receptor (beta chain) was sequenced during a study of T-cell memory formation after mild COVID-19. Study-level information: For the most part, TCR clusters were specific to one donor.

This clonotype has ten or more counts. Its specificity is not known. From 5'RACE with constant-segment primers came TCR alpha and TCR beta cDNA libraries that carried sample barcodes and UMIs. TCRdb passed the 5' RACE reads through MiXCR, listing each CDR3 protein once. There are tens of thousands of distinct CDR3 sequences in the sample; 12% occur only once, and almost 25% lies in the top ten. Germline CDR1 reads SGHRS; CDR2 reads YFSETQ. V was clipped by 0 bases and J by 5 bases; unmatched bases: 0. The CDR3 length is 14 residues. General observations from the study: Clones that got smaller from day 15 to 85 had even CD4/CD8, while clones growing later tipped toward CD4+.

The chain links TRBV5-1 to TRBJ2-1; TRBD2 matches 9 bases. This sequence originates from a man younger than 35 who had mild COVID-19 (a few samples of this study predate the infection). Cell type and time point are not known. The specimen sequenced was PBMCs or a T cell subset sorted from them (not recorded which). In nucleotides, the CDR3 is TGCGCCAGCAGCTTGGGGACTAGCGACAATGAGCAGTTCTTC. Translating it yields CASSLGTSDNEQFF.